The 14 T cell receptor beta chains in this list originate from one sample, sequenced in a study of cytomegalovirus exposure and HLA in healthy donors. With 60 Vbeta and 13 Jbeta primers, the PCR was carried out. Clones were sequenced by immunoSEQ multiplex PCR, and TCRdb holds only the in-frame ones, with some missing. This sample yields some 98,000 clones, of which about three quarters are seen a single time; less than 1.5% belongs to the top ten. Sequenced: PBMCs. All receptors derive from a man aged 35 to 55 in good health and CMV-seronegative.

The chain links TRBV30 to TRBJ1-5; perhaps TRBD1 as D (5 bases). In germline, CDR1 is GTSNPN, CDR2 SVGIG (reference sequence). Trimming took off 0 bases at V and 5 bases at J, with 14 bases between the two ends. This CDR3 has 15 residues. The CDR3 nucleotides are TGTGCCTGGAGTGTAGGGGCCAGAACTCATCAGCCCCAGCATTTT. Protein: CAWSVGARTHQPQHF. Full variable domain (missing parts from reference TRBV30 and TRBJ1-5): SQTIHQWPATLVQPVGSPLSLECTVEGTSNPNLYWYRQAAGRGLQLLFYSVGIGQISSEVPQNLSASRPQDRQFILSSKKLLLSDSGFYLCAWSVGARTHQPQHFGDGTRLSIL.

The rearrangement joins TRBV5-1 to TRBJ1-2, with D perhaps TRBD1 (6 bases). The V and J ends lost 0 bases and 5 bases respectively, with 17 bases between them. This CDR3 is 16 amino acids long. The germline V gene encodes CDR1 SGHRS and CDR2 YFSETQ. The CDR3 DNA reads TGCGCCAGCAGCTTGGAGAACAGGGCCGATCAATATGGCTACACCTTC. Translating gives CASSLENRADQYGYTF.

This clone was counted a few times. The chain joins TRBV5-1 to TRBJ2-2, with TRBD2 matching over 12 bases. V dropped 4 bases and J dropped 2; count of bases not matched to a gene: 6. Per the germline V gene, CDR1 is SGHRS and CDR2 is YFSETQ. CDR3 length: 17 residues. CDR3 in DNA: TGCGCCAGCAGCGGCAGGACTAGCGGGATTAACACCGGGGAGCTGTTTTTT. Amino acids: CASSGRTSGINTGELFF.

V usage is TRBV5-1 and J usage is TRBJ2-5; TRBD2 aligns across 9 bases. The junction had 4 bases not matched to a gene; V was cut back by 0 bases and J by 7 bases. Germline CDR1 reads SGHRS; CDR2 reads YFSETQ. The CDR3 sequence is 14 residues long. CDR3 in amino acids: CASSLASSGATQYF. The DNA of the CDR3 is TGCGCCAGCAGCTTGGCGTCTAGCGGGGCGACCCAGTACTTC. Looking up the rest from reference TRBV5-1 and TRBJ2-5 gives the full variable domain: KAGVTQTPRYLIKTRGQQVTLSCSPISGHRSVSWYQQTPGQGLQFLFEYFSETQRNKGNFPGRFSGRQFSNSRSEMNVSTLELGDSALYLCASSLASSGATQYFGPGTRLLVL.

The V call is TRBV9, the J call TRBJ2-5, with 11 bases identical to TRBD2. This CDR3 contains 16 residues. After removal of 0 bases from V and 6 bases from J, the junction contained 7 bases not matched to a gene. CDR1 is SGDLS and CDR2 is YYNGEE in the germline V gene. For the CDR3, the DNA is TGTGCCAGCAGCGTAGCGGTAGCGGGGGGGAGGCAGACCCAGTACTTC. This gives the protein CASSVAVAGGRQTQYF.

CDR3: CASSGGLAGGNEQYF. The CDR3 coding sequence is TGTGCCAGCAGCGGGGGACTAGCGGGGGGCAACGAGCAGTACTTC. The chain couples TRBV9 to TRBJ2-7, with 15 nucleotides matching TRBD2. This CDR3 is built from 15 residues. Germline V lookup: CDR1 SGDLS, CDR2 YYNGEE. V lost 3 bases, J lost 5 bases, and 3 bases stayed unmatched.

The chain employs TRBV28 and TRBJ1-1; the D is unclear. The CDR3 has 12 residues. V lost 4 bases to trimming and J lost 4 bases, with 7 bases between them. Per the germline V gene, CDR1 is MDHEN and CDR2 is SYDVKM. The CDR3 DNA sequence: TGTGCCAGCAGTTACAGCCTCACTGAAGCTTTCTTT. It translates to CASSYSLTEAFF. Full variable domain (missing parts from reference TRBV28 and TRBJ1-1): DVKVTQSSRYLVKRTGEKVFLECVQDMDHENMFWYRQDPGLGLRLIYFSYDVKMKEKGDIPEGYSVSREKKERFSLILESASTNQTSMYLCASSYSLTEAFFGQGTRLTVV.

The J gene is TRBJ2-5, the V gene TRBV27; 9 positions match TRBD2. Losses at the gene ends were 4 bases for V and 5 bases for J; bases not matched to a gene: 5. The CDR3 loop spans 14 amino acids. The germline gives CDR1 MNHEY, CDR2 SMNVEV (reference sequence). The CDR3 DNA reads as TGTGCCAGCAGTTGGGGACTAGCAGGGGAGACCCAGTACTTC. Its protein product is CASSWGLAGETQYF.

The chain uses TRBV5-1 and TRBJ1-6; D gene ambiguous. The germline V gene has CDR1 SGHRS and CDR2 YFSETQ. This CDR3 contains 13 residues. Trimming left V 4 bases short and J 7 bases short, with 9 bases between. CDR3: CASSEVQNSPLHF. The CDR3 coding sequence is TGCGCCAGCAGCGAGGTGCAAAATTCACCCCTCCACTTT.

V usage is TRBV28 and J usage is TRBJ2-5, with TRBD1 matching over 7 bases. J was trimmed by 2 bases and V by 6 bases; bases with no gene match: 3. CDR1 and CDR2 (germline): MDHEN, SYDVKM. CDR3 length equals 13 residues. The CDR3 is CASSSDRQETQYF. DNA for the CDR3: TGTGCCAGCAGCTCGGACAGGCAAGAGACCCAGTACTTC.

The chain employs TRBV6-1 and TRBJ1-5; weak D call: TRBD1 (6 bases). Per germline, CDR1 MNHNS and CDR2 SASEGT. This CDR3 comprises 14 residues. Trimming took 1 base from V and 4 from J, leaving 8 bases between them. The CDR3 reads CASSEGTDNQPQHF. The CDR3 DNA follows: TGTGCCAGCAGTGAAGGGACAGATAATCAGCCCCAGCATTTT.

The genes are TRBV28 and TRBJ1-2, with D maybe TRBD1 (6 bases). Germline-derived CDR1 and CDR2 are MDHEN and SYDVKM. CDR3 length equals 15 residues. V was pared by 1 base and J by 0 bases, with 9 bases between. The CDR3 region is CASSLYRVSNYGYTF. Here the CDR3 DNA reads TGTGCCAGCAGTTTATACAGGGTATCTAACTATGGCTACACCTTC.

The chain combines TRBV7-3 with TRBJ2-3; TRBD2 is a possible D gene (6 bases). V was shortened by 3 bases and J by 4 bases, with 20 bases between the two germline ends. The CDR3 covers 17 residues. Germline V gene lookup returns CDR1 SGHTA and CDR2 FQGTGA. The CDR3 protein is CASSLTPSASGSDTQYF. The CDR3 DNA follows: TGTGCCAGCAGCTTGACCCCTAGCGCCTCGGGGTCAGATACGCAGTATTTT.

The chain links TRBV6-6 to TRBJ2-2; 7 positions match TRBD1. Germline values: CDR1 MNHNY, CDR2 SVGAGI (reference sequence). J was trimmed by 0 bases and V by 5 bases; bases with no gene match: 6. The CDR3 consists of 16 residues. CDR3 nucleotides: TGTGCCAGCAGTAGACGACAGGGCACGAACACCGGGGAGCTGTTTTTT. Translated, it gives CASSRRQGTNTGELFF.